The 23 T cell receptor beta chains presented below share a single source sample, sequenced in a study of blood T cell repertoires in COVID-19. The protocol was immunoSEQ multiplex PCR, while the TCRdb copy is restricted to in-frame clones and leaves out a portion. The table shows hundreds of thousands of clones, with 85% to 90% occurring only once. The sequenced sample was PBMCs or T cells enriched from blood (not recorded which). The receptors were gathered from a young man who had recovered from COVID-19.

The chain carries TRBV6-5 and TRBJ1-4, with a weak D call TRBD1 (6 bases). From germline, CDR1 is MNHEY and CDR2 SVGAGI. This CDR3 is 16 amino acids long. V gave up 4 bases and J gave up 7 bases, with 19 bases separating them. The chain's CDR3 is CASSWFPGQSGEKLFF. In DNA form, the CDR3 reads TGTGCCAGCAGTTGGTTCCCGGGACAAAGTGGTGAAAAACTGTTTTTT.

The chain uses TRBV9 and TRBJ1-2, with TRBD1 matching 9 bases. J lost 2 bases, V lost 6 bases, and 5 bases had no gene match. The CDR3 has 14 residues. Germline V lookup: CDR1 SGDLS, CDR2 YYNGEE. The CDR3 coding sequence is TGTGCCAGCACCTCCGGGACAGGGAACTATGGCTACACCTTC. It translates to CASTSGTGNYGYTF.

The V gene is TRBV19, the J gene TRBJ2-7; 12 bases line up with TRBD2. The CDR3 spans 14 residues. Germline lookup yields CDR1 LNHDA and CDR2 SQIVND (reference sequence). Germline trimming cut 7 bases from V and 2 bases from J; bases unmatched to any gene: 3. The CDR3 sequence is CASKWTSGAYEQYF. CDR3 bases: TGTGCCAGTAAATGGACTAGCGGGGCCTACGAGCAGTACTTC.

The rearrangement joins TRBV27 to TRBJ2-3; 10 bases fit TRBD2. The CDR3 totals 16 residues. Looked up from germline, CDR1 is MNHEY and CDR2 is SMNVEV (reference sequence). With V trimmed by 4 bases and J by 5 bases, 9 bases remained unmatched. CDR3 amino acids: CASSSEPSGGRDTQYF. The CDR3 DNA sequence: TGTGCCAGCAGTTCAGAACCTAGCGGGGGAAGAGATACGCAGTATTTT.

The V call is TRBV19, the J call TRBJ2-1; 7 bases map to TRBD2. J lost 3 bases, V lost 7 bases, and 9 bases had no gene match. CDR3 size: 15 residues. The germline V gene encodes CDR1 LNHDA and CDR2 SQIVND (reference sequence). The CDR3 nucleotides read TGTGCCAGTACTTATAGCGGGCCCCTCTACAATGAGCAGTTCTTC. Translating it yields CASTYSGPLYNEQFF.

The CDR3 bases are TGTGCCAGCAGTCCCAGACAGGGGACTGGGGCCAACGTCCTGACTTTC. It codes for CASSPRQGTGANVLTF. This rearrangement joins TRBV28 to TRBJ2-6, with 8 positions matching TRBD1. With 5 bases clipped from V and 2 bases from J, the junction kept 5 bases outside the gene matches. Germline V gene data show CDR1 as MDHEN and CDR2 as SYDVKM. This CDR3 has 16 amino acids.

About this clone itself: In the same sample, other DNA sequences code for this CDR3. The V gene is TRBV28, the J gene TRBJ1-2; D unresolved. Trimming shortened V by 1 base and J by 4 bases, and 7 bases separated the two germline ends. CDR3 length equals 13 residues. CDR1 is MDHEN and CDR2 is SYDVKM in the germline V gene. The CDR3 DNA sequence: TGTGCCAGCAGTTTATCCGGGTCCTATGGCTACACCTTC. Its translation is CASSLSGSYGYTF.

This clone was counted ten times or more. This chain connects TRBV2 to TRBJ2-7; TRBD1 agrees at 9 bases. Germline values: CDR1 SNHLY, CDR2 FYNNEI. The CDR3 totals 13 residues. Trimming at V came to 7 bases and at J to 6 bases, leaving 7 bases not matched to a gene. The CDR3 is CASIGTGRREQYF. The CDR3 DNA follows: TGTGCCAGCATAGGGACAGGGAGGCGCGAGCAGTACTTC. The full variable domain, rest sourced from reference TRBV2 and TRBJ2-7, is EPEVTQTPSHQVTQMGQEVILRCVPISNHLYFYWYRQILGQKVEFLVSFYNNEISEKSEIFDDQFSVERPDGSNFTLKIRSTKLEDSAMYFCASIGTGRREQYFGPGTRLTVT.

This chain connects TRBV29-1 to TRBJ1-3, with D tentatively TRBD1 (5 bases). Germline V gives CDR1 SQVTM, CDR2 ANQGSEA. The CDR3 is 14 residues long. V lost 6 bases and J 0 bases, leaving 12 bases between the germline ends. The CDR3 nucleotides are TGCAGCGTCGACCAGGGAAGCTCTGGAAACACCATATATTTT. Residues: CSVDQGSSGNTIYF. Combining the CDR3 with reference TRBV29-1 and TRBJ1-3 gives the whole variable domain SAVISQKPSRDICQRGTSLTIQCQVDSQVTMMFWYRQQPGQSLTLIATANQGSEATYESGFVIDKFPISRPNLTFSTLTVSNMSPEDSSIYLCSVDQGSSGNTIYFGEGSWLTVV.

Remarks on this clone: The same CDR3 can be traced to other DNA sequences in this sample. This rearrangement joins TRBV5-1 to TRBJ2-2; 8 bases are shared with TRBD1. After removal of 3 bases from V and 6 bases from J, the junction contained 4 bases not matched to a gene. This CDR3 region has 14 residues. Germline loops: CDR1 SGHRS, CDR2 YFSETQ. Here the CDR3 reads CASSSQGAAGELFF. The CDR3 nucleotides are TGCGCCAGCAGCTCCCAGGGGGCGGCCGGGGAGCTGTTTTTT. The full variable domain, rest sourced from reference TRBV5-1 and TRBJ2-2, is KAGVTQTPRYLIKTRGQQVTLSCSPISGHRSVSWYQQTPGQGLQFLFEYFSETQRNKGNFPGRFSGRQFSNSRSEMNVSTLELGDSALYLCASSSQGAAGELFFGEGSRLTVL.

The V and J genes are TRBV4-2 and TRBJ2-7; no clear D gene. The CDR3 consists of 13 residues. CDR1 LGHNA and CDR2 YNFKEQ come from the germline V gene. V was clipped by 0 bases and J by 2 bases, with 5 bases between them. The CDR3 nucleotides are TGTGCCAGCAGCCAAGAATCCACCTACGAGCAGTACTTC. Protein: CASSQESTYEQYF.

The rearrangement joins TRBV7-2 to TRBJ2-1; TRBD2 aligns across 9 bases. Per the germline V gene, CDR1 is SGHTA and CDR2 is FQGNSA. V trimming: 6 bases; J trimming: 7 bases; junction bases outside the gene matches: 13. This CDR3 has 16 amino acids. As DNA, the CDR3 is TGTGCCAGCAGTCATCTTAGCGGGAGTTTAAGAAATGAGCAGTTCTTC. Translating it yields CASSHLSGSLRNEQFF.

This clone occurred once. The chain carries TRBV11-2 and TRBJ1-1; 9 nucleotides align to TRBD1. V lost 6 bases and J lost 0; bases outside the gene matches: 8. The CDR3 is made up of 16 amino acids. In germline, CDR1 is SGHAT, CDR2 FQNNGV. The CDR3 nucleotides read TGTGCCAGCAGTTCCCCAAGGACAGGGGTGAACACTGAAGCTTTCTTT. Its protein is CASSSPRTGVNTEAFF. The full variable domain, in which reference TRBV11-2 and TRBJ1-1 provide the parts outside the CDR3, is EAGVAQSPRYKIIEKRQSVAFWCNPISGHATLYWYQQILGQGPKLLIQFQNNGVVDDSQLPKDRFSAERLKGVDSTLKIQPAKLEDSAVYLCASSSPRTGVNTEAFFGQGTRLTVV.

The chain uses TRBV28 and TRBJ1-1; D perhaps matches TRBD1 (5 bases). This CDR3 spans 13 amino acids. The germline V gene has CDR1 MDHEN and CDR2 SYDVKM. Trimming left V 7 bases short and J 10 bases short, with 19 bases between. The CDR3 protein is CASKDGAAWGAFF. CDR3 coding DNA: TGTGCCAGCAAAGATGGGGCAGCTTGGGGAGCTTTCTTT.

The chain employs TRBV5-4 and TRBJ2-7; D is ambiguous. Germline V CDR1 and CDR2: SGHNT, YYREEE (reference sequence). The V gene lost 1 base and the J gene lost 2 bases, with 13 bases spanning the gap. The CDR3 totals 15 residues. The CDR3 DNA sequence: TGTGCCAGCAGCTTGACGGGTGGCATCACCTACGAGCAGTACTTC. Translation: CASSLTGGITYEQYF.

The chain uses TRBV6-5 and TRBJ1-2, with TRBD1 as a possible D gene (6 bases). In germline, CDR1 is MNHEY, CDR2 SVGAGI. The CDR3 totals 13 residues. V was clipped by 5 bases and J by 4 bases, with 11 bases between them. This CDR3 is CASSNQGLYGYTF. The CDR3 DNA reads TGTGCCAGCAGTAATCAGGGGCTCTATGGCTACACCTTC.

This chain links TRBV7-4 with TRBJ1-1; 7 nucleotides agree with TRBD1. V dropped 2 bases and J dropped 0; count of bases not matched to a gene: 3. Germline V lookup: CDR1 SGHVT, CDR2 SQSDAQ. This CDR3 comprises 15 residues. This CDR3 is CASSLLGGLNTEAFF. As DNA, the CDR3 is TGTGCCAGCAGCTTACTAGGGGGCCTGAACACTGAAGCTTTCTTT.

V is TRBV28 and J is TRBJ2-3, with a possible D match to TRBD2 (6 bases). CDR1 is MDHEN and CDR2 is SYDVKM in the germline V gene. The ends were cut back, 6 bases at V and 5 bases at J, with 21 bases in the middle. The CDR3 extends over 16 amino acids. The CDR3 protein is CASSPSMRGPKDTQYF. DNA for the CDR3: TGTGCCAGCAGCCCGAGTATGCGGGGACCAAAAGATACGCAGTATTTT. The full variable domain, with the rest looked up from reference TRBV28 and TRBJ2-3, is DVKVTQSSRYLVKRTGEKVFLECVQDMDHENMFWYRQDPGLGLRLIYFSYDVKMKEKGDIPEGYSVSREKKERFSLILESASTNQTSMYLCASSPSMRGPKDTQYFGPGTRLTVL.

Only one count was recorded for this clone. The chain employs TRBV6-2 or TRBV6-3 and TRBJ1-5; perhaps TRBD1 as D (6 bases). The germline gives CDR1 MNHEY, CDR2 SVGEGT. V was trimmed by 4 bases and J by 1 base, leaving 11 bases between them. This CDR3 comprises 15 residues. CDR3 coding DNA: TGTGCCAGCAGTTCCCGGACAGTAAGCAATCAGCCCCAGCATTTT. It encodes CASSSRTVSNQPQHF.

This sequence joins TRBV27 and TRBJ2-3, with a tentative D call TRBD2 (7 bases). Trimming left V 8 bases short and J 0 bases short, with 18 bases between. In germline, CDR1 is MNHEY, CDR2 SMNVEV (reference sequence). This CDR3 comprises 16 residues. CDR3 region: CASGLWGGLSTDTQYF. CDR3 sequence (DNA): TGTGCCAGCGGACTCTGGGGGGGGCTTAGCACAGATACGCAGTATTTT.

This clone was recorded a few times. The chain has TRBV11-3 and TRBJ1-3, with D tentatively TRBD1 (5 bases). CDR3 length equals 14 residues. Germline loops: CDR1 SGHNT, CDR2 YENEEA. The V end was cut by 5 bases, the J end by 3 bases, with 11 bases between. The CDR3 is CASSIGEYGNTIYF. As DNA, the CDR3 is TGTGCCAGCAGCATAGGGGAGTATGGAAACACCATATATTTT.

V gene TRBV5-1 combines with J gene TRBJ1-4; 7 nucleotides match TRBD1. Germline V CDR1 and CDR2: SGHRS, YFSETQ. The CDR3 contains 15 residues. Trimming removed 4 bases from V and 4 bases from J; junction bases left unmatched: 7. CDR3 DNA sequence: TGCGCCAGCAGCGACGGACAGGCGCTTAATGAAAAACTGTTTTTT. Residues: CASSDGQALNEKLFF.

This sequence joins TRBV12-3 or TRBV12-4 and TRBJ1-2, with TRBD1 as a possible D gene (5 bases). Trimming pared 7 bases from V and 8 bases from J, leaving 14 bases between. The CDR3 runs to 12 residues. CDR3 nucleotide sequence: TGTGCCAGCACCGAAGGGACTAGAGGCTACACCTTC. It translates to CASTEGTRGYTF.